A single sample is the source of the 19 T cell receptor beta chains below, sequenced in a study of T cell responses to AZD1222 COVID-19 vaccine. Libraries were prepared by immunoSEQ multiplex PCR; TCRdb keeps only in-frame clonotypes and omits some of them. Among about 56,000 clones, approximately 86% were seen once, and the ten largest hold less than 9%. The source material was peripheral blood, sampled 28 days after the second AZD1222 dose. The receptors derive from an adult who received the AZD1222 COVID-19 vaccine.

V and J are TRBV6-5 and TRBJ2-3, with TRBD2 identical over 9 bases. The CDR3 has 12 amino acids. Germline-derived CDR1 and CDR2 are MNHEY and SVGAGI. The junction had 1 base not matched to a gene; V was cut back by 7 bases and J by 5 bases. The CDR3 loop is CASTAGGDTQYF. The CDR3 DNA reads as TGTGCCAGCACAGCGGGAGGAGATACGCAGTATTTT.

This rearrangement joins TRBV2 to TRBJ1-3; 7 positions agree with TRBD1. CDR3 length equals 14 residues. J lost 0 bases, V lost 11 bases, and 7 bases had no gene match. Germline V CDR1 and CDR2: SNHLY, FYNNEI. CDR3 sequence reads: CAGRQGVSGNTIYF. CDR3 DNA sequence: TGTGCCGGGAGACAGGGTGTCTCTGGAAACACCATATATTTT.

The chain recombines TRBV24-1 with TRBJ2-3; TRBD1 agrees at 9 bases. Trimming at V came to 3 bases and at J to 5 bases, leaving 8 bases not matched to a gene. The germline gives CDR1 KGHDR, CDR2 SFDVKD. This CDR3 region has 16 residues. CDR3 region: CATSDPGQGGGDTQYF. CDR3 sequence (DNA): TGTGCCACCAGTGATCCGGGACAGGGTGGGGGAGATACGCAGTATTTT.

The rearrangement joins TRBV2 to TRBJ2-1; TRBD2 agrees at 8 bases. The CDR3 sequence is 16 residues long. J gave up 4 bases and V 3 bases, and 8 bases lay outside the gene matches. Per germline, CDR1 SNHLY and CDR2 FYNNEI. The DNA for the CDR3 is TGTGCCAGCAGTGACAACCCGGGACTAGTATACAATGAGCAGTTCTTC. Translation gives CASSDNPGLVYNEQFF.

The chain uses TRBV10-3 and TRBJ2-7; the D call may be TRBD1 or TRBD2 (5 bases each). V lost 6 bases and J lost 3, with 12 bases in between. CDR1 and CDR2 from the germline V gene are ENHRY and SYGVKD. This CDR3 has 13 amino acids. CDR3 nucleotides: TGTGCCATCAGGGGGGTCGGGTTCTACGAGCAGTACTTC. Its protein product is CAIRGVGFYEQYF.

The chain employs TRBV6-1 and TRBJ1-6; 9 bases align to TRBD1. The length of the CDR3 is 15 residues. Germline CDR1 and CDR2: MNHNS and SASEGT. The junction had 8 bases not matched to a gene; V was cut back by 3 bases and J by 11 bases. In DNA, the CDR3 is TGTGCCAGCAGTGAGTTCGACAGGGGGTCGGCACCCCTCCACTTT. Encoded protein: CASSEFDRGSAPLHF.

The chain links TRBV6-4 to TRBJ1-6; D is ambiguous. Germline CDR1 MRHNA, CDR2 SNTAGT. V gave up 2 bases and J gave up 7 bases, with 15 bases separating them. This CDR3 has 16 residues. CDR3 in DNA: TGTGCCAGCAGTGACATTATTGCCAAGAACAATTCACCCCTCCACTTT. Translated: CASSDIIAKNNSPLHF.

This clone was seen a few times. V gene TRBV6-2 or TRBV6-3 combines with J gene TRBJ2-7; no firm D call. Trimming pared 2 bases from V and 2 bases from J, leaving 7 bases between. CDR3 length: 13 amino acids. Germline V CDR1 and CDR2: MNHEY, SVGEGT. Here the CDR3 DNA reads TGTGCCAGCAGTTACGAATACACCTACGAGCAGTACTTC. Protein: CASSYEYTYEQYF.

The V and J genes are TRBV5-1 and TRBJ2-5, with D maybe TRBD1 (5 bases). Trimming shortened V by 3 bases and J by 4 bases, and 13 bases separated the two germline ends. The CDR3 loop spans 14 amino acids. From germline, CDR1 is SGHRS and CDR2 YFSETQ. The CDR3 DNA reads as TGCGCCAGCAGCTGGGCCGATGGGGCAGAGACCCAGTACTTC. This gives the protein CASSWADGAETQYF. Combining the CDR3 with reference TRBV5-1 and TRBJ2-5 gives the whole variable domain KAGVTQTPRYLIKTRGQQVTLSCSPISGHRSVSWYQQTPGQGLQFLFEYFSETQRNKGNFPGRFSGRQFSNSRSEMNVSTLELGDSALYLCASSWADGAETQYFGPGTRLLVL.

CDR3 in amino acids: CASSYSWGSQYEQYF. For the CDR3, the DNA is TGTGCCAGCAGTTACTCATGGGGGAGTCAATACGAGCAGTACTTC. V is TRBV6-5 and J is TRBJ2-7; the D gene could be TRBD1 or TRBD2 (5 bases each). Germline CDR1 reads MNHEY; CDR2 reads SVGAGI. Trimming removed 0 bases from V and 4 bases from J, with 13 bases in between. This CDR3 has 15 residues.

The chain combines TRBV19 with TRBJ2-2; 7 bases map to TRBD2. This CDR3 is built from 15 residues. V trimming: 4 bases; J trimming: 3 bases; junction bases outside the gene matches: 5. Germline V gives CDR1 LNHDA, CDR2 SQIVND (reference sequence). CDR3 DNA: TGTGCCAGTAGTACTATAGCGGGTCACACCGGGGAGCTGTTTTTT. Encoded protein: CASSTIAGHTGELFF. Together with reference TRBV19 and TRBJ2-2, the CDR3 gives the full variable domain: DGGITQSPKYLFRKEGQNVTLSCEQNLNHDAMYWYRQDPGQGLRLIYYSQIVNDFQKGDIAEGYSVSREKKESFPLTVTSAQKNPTAFYLCASSTIAGHTGELFFGEGSRLTVL.

The chain employs TRBV28 and TRBJ2-5; D gene unclear. This CDR3 comprises 11 residues. CDR1 is MDHEN and CDR2 is SYDVKM in the germline V gene. V lost 4 bases and J lost 4, with 4 bases in between. The CDR3 loop is CASSYRETQYF. Written as DNA, the CDR3 is TGTGCCAGCAGTTATCGAGAGACCCAGTACTTC.

The gene calls are TRBV28 and TRBJ2-5, with D perhaps matching TRBD2 (6 bases). V was trimmed by 6 bases and J by 1 base, leaving 12 bases between them. The CDR3 is 14 residues long. Germline CDR1 reads MDHEN; CDR2 reads SYDVKM. CDR3 bases: TGTGCCAGCAGGGATTTAGCGGTCCAAGAGACCCAGTACTTC. This sequence encodes CASRDLAVQETQYF.

The rearrangement links TRBV4-1 to TRBJ1-4; TRBD1 might be the D (5 bases). The V gene lost 3 bases and the J gene lost 5 bases, with 13 bases spanning the gap. Germline V gives CDR1 MGHRA, CDR2 YSYEKL. CDR3 length: 15 residues. CDR3 sequence: CASSQPTVANEKLFF. The CDR3 DNA is TGCGCCAGCAGCCAGCCGACAGTAGCAAATGAAAAACTGTTTTTT.

The gene calls are TRBV19 and TRBJ1-3, with D maybe TRBD1 (6 bases). The germline V gene encodes CDR1 LNHDA and CDR2 SQIVND (reference sequence). V was shortened by 10 bases and J by 2 bases, with 15 bases between the two germline ends. The CDR3 spans 14 residues. The CDR3 protein is CATQRGGPGNTIYF. CDR3 coding DNA: TGTGCCACCCAACGGGGGGGCCCTGGAAACACCATATATTTT.

The J gene is TRBJ2-7, the V gene TRBV6-6; TRBD1 agrees at 9 bases. From germline, CDR1 is MNHNY and CDR2 SVGAGI (reference sequence). The ends lost 7 bases at V and 0 bases at J; junction bases unmatched: 7. The CDR3 covers 15 residues. CDR3 region: CASTKGTGSSYEQYF. The CDR3 coding sequence is TGTGCCAGCACAAAAGGGACAGGGAGCTCCTACGAGCAGTACTTC.

The chain carries TRBV7-9 and TRBJ2-1; 8 bases fit TRBD2. Germline V gene data show CDR1 as SEHNR and CDR2 as FQNEAQ (reference sequence). V was pared by 5 bases and J by 4 bases, with 16 bases of the junction left unmatched. This CDR3 is built from 18 residues. CDR3 coding DNA: TGTGCCAGCAGCCACCAAGGTCGGGGGGGGCAAGGGTACAATGAGCAGTTCTTC. Translated, it gives CASSHQGRGGQGYNEQFF.

The genes are TRBV19 and TRBJ1-2, with a weak D call TRBD1 (5 bases). CDR3 size: 15 residues. Between the trimmed V and J ends, which lost 5 bases and 7 bases, there was a span of 20 bases. From germline, CDR1 is LNHDA and CDR2 SQIVND (reference sequence). The CDR3 DNA follows: TGTGCCAGTAGTTTACTCCGGGACGGTCCTTTTGGCTACACCTTC. Its translation is CASSLLRDGPFGYTF.

The V and J genes are TRBV3-1 (or the pseudogene TRBV3-2) and TRBJ2-2; no reliable D call. V gave up 5 bases and J gave up 4 bases, with 14 bases separating them. The CDR3 is 15 residues long. Germline lookup yields CDR1 LGHDT and CDR2 YNNKEL (reference sequence). The chain's CDR3 is CASSALGLGTGELFF. The CDR3 nucleotides read TGTGCCAGCAGCGCGTTAGGTTTAGGCACCGGGGAGCTGTTTTTT.